This T cell receptor beta chain derives from a study of blood T cell repertoires in COVID-19. Study as a whole: The United States, Italy and Spain provided the acute and convalescent COVID-19 samples. The analysed material was cDNA or gDNA that came from T cells, B-cell-depleted T cells, or PBMCs.

The CDR3 runs to 13 residues. V was shortened by 0 bases and J by 4 bases, with 6 bases between the two germline ends. Germline assignment: CDR1 LNHDA and CDR2 SQIVND (reference sequence). Authors' analysis steps: Cell counts per sample came from amplifying reference gene primers. Profiling relied on immunoSEQ multiplex PCR, and the TCRdb table lists in-frame clones only, not all of them. That table gives V, J and clone size, and the DNA gave D and trimming. The data contain roughly 99,000 clones, around 83% of them seen just once; the ten biggest clones take up over 4%. The sample taken for sequencing was peripheral blood. The chain couples TRBV19 to TRBJ1-1; no clear D. This clonotype was sampled from a man aged 70-80 years with acute or convalescent COVID-19. The DNA for the CDR3 is TGTGCCAGTAGTATAGAGCGGGGCACTGAAGCTTTCTTT. This encodes CASSIERGTEAFF.